The 9 T cell receptor beta chains presented below share a single source sample, sequenced in a study of siplizumab effects on memory and regulatory T cells. Data came from immunoSEQ multiplex PCR; TCRdb stores just in-frame clones and leaves some out. The data contain about 64,000 clones, 90% to 97% of them seen just once; the ten biggest clones take up more than 0.095%. Specimen: naive CD8+ T cells sorted from blood. The receptors stem from a human donor in good health.

The chain uses TRBV7-9 and TRBJ1-6; no clear D gene. Germline values: CDR1 SEHNR, CDR2 FQNEAQ (reference sequence). V was trimmed by 4 bases and J by 8 bases, leaving 12 bases between them. This CDR3 contains 14 residues. CDR3 sequence reads: CASSSGFQDSPLHF. In nucleotides, the CDR3 is TGTGCCAGCAGCTCTGGGTTTCAAGATTCACCCCTCCACTTT.

This chain links TRBV19 with TRBJ2-7, with 8 bases that match TRBD1. In germline, CDR1 is LNHDA, CDR2 SQIVND (reference sequence). This CDR3 region has 15 residues. The junction had 7 bases not matched to a gene; V was cut back by 6 bases and J by 0 bases. The chain's CDR3 is CASSVTGASSYEQYF. CDR3 nucleotide sequence: TGTGCCAGTAGCGTGACAGGGGCGAGCTCCTACGAGCAGTACTTC.

V gene TRBV11-2 combines with J gene TRBJ2-5; D possibly corresponds to TRBD2 (6 bases). The CDR3 sequence is 13 residues long. The germline V and J ends were trimmed by 6 bases and 7 bases, with 15 bases remaining between them. Looked up from germline, CDR1 is SGHAT and CDR2 is FQNNGV. The CDR3 DNA follows: TGTGCCAGCAGTTTCGGAAACGGGGGGACCCAGTACTTC. Translating it yields CASSFGNGGTQYF.

The chain employs TRBV29-1 and TRBJ1-2; 7 positions match TRBD1. Germline V gene data show CDR1 as SQVTM and CDR2 as ANQGSEA. V lost 3 bases and J lost 9; bases outside the gene matches: 19. CDR3 length: 16 residues. CDR3 loop: CSVELGGAGVEVSYTF. The DNA of the CDR3 is TGCAGCGTTGAGCTAGGGGGCGCGGGGGTCGAGGTTAGCTACACCTTC.

The chain carries TRBV11-3 and TRBJ2-5; 8 bases are a match to TRBD2. Germline lookup yields CDR1 SGHNT and CDR2 YENEEA. CDR3 size: 13 residues. Losses at the gene ends were 2 bases for V and 4 bases for J; bases not matched to a gene: 0. CDR3 residues: CASSLRGGETQYF. Written as DNA, the CDR3 is TGTGCCAGCAGCTTACGGGGGGGAGAGACCCAGTACTTC.

The chain recombines TRBV4-2 with TRBJ1-1, with D possibly TRBD1 on 6 matching bases. This CDR3 is built from 15 residues. Germline V gene lookup returns CDR1 LGHNA and CDR2 YNFKEQ. Trimming removed 1 base from V and 1 base from J, with 10 bases in between. In nucleotides, the CDR3 is TGTGCCAGCAGCCAAGGAACGACAGGGAACACTGAAGCTTTCTTT. Translated: CASSQGTTGNTEAFF.

V and J are TRBV7-8 and TRBJ1-2, with 7 bases lining up with TRBD1. Germline V CDR1 and CDR2: SGHVS, FQNEAQ. The CDR3 is made up of 15 amino acids. The V segment lost 4 bases and the J segment 5 bases; nucleotides outside the gene matches: 10. In DNA, the CDR3 is TGTGCCAGCAGCTCTCCGGGACAGCTACAGTATGGCTACACCTTC. This gives the protein CASSSPGQLQYGYTF. Full variable domain (rest looked up from reference TRBV7-8 and TRBJ1-2): GAGVSQSPRYKVAKRGQDVALRCDPISGHVSLFWYQQALGQGPEFLTYFQNEAQLDKSGLPSDRFFAERPEGSVSTLKIQRTQQEDSAVYLCASSSPGQLQYGYTFGSGTRLTVV.

The J gene is TRBJ2-2, the V gene TRBV27, with a possible D match to TRBD1 (5 bases). The germline CDR1 and CDR2 sequences are MNHEY and SMNVEV (reference sequence). This CDR3 is built from 14 residues. Trimming took 8 bases from V and 8 from J, leaving 18 bases between them. The CDR3 loop is CASQWGQESGELFF. In DNA form, the CDR3 reads TGTGCCAGCCAGTGGGGCCAGGAGTCGGGGGAGCTGTTTTTT.

V is TRBV29-1 and J is TRBJ1-2; D not certain. The V and J ends lost 2 bases and 4 bases respectively, with 8 bases between them. Germline lookup yields CDR1 SQVTM and CDR2 ANQGSEA. This CDR3 is 12 amino acids long. CDR3 nucleotide sequence: TGCAGCGTTGAATCTTGGCGCTATGGCTACACCTTC. Translation: CSVESWRYGYTF.